This T cell receptor (beta chain) came from a study of CD8+CD57+ T cells in acquired aplastic anemia. Study overall: Sorted CD4+ plus CD8+ cells gave DNA averaging about 3.2 ug. There were about 11 million reads, on average, for CD4+ cells from healthy donors.

The study, taken as a whole, reports: Patients and controls shared over 25 CD8+ CDR3 sequences, which appeared highly expressed in patients and within their immunodominant clones. Patient and control CD8+ Simpson's diversity was not significantly different.

CDR1 is DFQATT and CDR2 is SNEGSKA in the germline V gene (reference sequence). The CDR3 has 12 residues. V lost 4 bases, J lost 7 bases, and 14 bases lay in between. Genomic DNA was employed as the template in profiling TCR beta VDJ and CDR3. One entry per CDR3 protein results from TCRdb running MiXCR on the reads. The sample has about 400,000 distinct CDR3 sequences, 65% to 80% seen once; the top ten hold 3.5% to 4.5%. With respect to this clonotype: What it binds is not known.

The receptor comes from a human donor in good health, serving as a control. The chain is built from TRBV20-1 and TRBJ2-7; D is uncertain. Sequences were obtained from sorted CD4+, CD8+, or CD8+CD57+ T cells (not recorded which) from PBMCs. For the CDR3, the DNA is TGCAGTGCTATCGCTGGCGATGGGGAGCAGTACTTC. Translated, it gives CSAIAGDGEQYF.